Each of the 10 T cell receptor beta chains below was sequenced from the same sample in a study of breast tumors, draining lymph nodes, adjacent tissues. One entry per CDR3 protein, called by TCRdb with MiXCR from the multiplex PCR reads. The sample consists of fewer than 25,000 distinct CDR3 sequences, under 75% of them appearing once. The sequencing input was tumor-adjacent breast tissue. These receptors were obtained from a female donor with breast cancer. Some clones in this sample may be carry-over from other donors' samples.

As for this clonotype: One end of the junction fails to match germline, which may point to a read error. This chain links TRBV6-6 with TRBJ1-5; perhaps TRBD1 as D (6 bases). The V gene's germline CDR1 is MNHNY and CDR2 SVGAGI (reference sequence). The CDR3 is 13 residues long. This CDR3 is CATRRQVHQPQHF. The CDR3 nucleotides read TGCGCCACGCGGCGACAGGTTCATCAGCCCCAGCATTTT.

This clonotype was observed a handful of times. The rearrangement uses TRBV20-1 and TRBJ1-1; TRBD1 is a possible D gene (5 bases). The CDR3 runs 16 residues. Germline values: CDR1 DFQATT, CDR2 SNEGSKA (reference sequence). V shed 0 bases and J shed 1 base, with 15 bases lying between them. CDR3 sequence: CSAREAGLGGNTEAFF. The CDR3 DNA follows: TGCAGTGCTAGAGAGGCGGGACTCGGGGGGAACACTGAAGCTTTCTTT.

The J gene is TRBJ1-6, the V gene TRBV5-4; 7 bases are shared with TRBD1. CDR3 length: 15 residues. Germline V gene data show CDR1 as SGHNT and CDR2 as YYREEE (reference sequence). The CDR3 region is CANSFTGASNSPLHF. CDR3 nucleotide sequence: TGTGCAAACAGCTTTACAGGGGCCTCAAATTCACCCCTCCACTTT.

Worth noting for this clonotype: Sequence at one end of the junction differs from germline and may be a read error. V and J are TRBV5-5 and TRBJ2-7, with D uncertain. This CDR3 spans 12 amino acids. Germline CDR1 SGHKS, CDR2 YYEKEE (reference sequence). DNA for the CDR3: TGTGTCAGCAGCCCGCACGTCGCCGGGCAGTACTTC. The encoded protein is CVSSPHVAGQYF.

The chain carries TRBV6-5 and TRBJ1-3; D is unclear. Trimming shortened V by 4 bases and J by 7 bases, and 14 bases separated the two germline ends. The CDR3 runs to 14 residues. CDR1 is MNHEY and CDR2 is SVGAGI in the germline V gene. The chain's CDR3 is CASSSPRAENTIYF. CDR3 DNA: TGTGCCAGCAGTTCCCCCCGAGCAGAGAACACCATATATTTT.

The rearrangement links TRBV19 to TRBJ2-3; D unclear. V lost 5 bases to trimming and J lost 1 base, with 10 bases between them. The CDR3 is made up of 14 amino acids. The germline gives CDR1 LNHDA, CDR2 SQIVND (reference sequence). CDR3 amino acids: CASSSWAGTDTQYF. The CDR3 nucleotides read TGTGCCAGTAGTTCATGGGCAGGCACAGATACGCAGTATTTT. Complete variable domain (other parts from reference TRBV19 and TRBJ2-3): DGGITQSPKYLFRKEGQNVTLSCEQNLNHDAMYWYRQDPGQGLRLIYYSQIVNDFQKGDIAEGYSVSREKKESFPLTVTSAQKNPTAFYLCASSSWAGTDTQYFGPGTRLTVL.

About this clonotype itself: The conserved closing phenylalanine or tryptophan is absent in this CDR3, likely reflecting a read error. Written as DNA, the CDR3 is TGTGCCAGCAGCGTAGCCAGGGGGGGGGAGCAGTACCTC. The encoded protein is CASSVARGGEQYL. The gene calls are TRBV9 and TRBJ2-7; D is tentatively TRBD1 or TRBD2 (7 bases each). The CDR3 is 13 residues long. Germline loops: CDR1 SGDLS, CDR2 YYNGEE. V lost 0 bases and J 7 bases, leaving 11 bases between the germline ends.

The sample holds many counts of this clonotype. The genes are TRBV25-1 and TRBJ1-1; D possibly corresponds to TRBD1 (6 bases). Germline assignment: CDR1 MGHDK and CDR2 SYGVNS. The V and J ends lost 2 bases and 7 bases respectively, with 11 bases between them. The CDR3 is 13 amino acids. CDR3 residues: CASSEAAGDEAFF. CDR3 nucleotide sequence: TGTGCCAGCAGTGAAGCGGCAGGGGATGAAGCTTTCTTT.

The chain couples TRBV4-1 to TRBJ2-1, with D uncertain. The germline V gene encodes CDR1 MGHRA and CDR2 YSYEKL. The CDR3 spans 17 residues. Trimming stripped 4 bases from V and 0 bases from J, with 16 bases between. CDR3 sequence (DNA): TGCGCCAGCAGCCTCCAAGGGCCGCAGAGCTCCTACAATGAGCAGTTCTTC. Translating gives CASSLQGPQSSYNEQFF.

The chain carries TRBV27 and TRBJ1-6; perhaps TRBD1 as D (5 bases). Germline CDR1 is MNHEY and CDR2 is SMNVEV (reference sequence). The CDR3 extends over 13 amino acids. Between the trimmed V and J ends, which lost 4 bases and 4 bases, there was a span of 5 bases. The CDR3 reads CASSWGYNSPLHF. For the CDR3, the DNA is TGTGCCAGCAGTTGGGGGTATAATTCACCCCTCCACTTT.